These 23 T cell receptor beta chains originate from one sample sequenced in a study of T cell changes during pregnancy in multiple sclerosis. Generated by immunoSEQ multiplex PCR, the TCRdb table keeps only in-frame clones and is missing some. The table lists some 31,000 clones, approximately 90% of them singletons, with about 5.8% in the top ten. The material sequenced was CD8+ T cells from peripheral blood mononuclear cells, taken in the second trimester of pregnancy. The receptors derive from a female donor with multiple sclerosis, enrolled in a pregnancy study.

The chain combines TRBV28 with TRBJ1-1, with a possible D match to TRBD1 (5 bases). Between the trimmed V and J ends, which lost 7 bases and 4 bases, there was a span of 16 bases. CDR1 and CDR2 from the germline V gene are MDHEN and SYDVKM. The CDR3 is 14 amino acids. The CDR3, as DNA: TGTGCCAGCACCCCCCGGACGGGACTCACTGAAGCTTTCTTT. Its translation: CASTPRTGLTEAFF.

The chain recombines TRBV4-1 with TRBJ1-2, with D possibly being TRBD1 (6 bases). The germline gives CDR1 MGHRA, CDR2 YSYEKL. CDR3 size: 16 residues. The V end lost 2 bases, the J end lost 2 bases, and 15 bases lay between the germline ends. CDR3 nucleotides: TGCGCCAGCAGCCAAAGGACAGATAATGTAAACTATGGCTACACCTTC. It is translated as CASSQRTDNVNYGYTF.

This chain links TRBV7-2 with TRBJ2-3; 7 nucleotides line up with TRBD1. The CDR3 contains 15 residues. Germline CDR1 is SGHTA and CDR2 is FQGNSA. V was clipped by 1 base and J by 4 bases; unmatched bases: 5. The CDR3 DNA reads TGTGCCAGCAGCTTAGGGTTCACAGGGGCAGATACGCAGTATTTT. Its protein product is CASSLGFTGADTQYF.

This chain uses TRBV21-1 with TRBJ2-7; the D call of TRBD1 is as the table states it, not checked on the DNA. TRBV21-1 is an annotated pseudogene. This CDR3 has 14 residues. This CDR3 reads CASPNGPGAYEQYF. In DNA form, the CDR3 reads TGTGCCAGCCCCAATGGACCAGGGGCCTACGAGCAGTACTTC.

This chain links TRBV6-5 with TRBJ2-1; the match to TRBD2 covers 8 bases. Trimming took 6 bases from V and 10 from J; bases not matched to a gene: 14. The V gene's germline CDR1 is MNHEY and CDR2 SVGAGI. This CDR3 has 15 residues. The CDR3 region has the DNA TGTGCCAGCAGGGTGAAGGGGGTAGCGGGATTAGAGCAGTTCTTC. This codes for CASRVKGVAGLEQFF.

The J gene is TRBJ2-7, the V gene TRBV27; 7 bases line up with TRBD1. CDR3 length: 14 residues. Germline trimming cut 6 bases from V and 2 bases from J; bases unmatched to any gene: 7. The germline V gene has CDR1 MNHEY and CDR2 SMNVEV (reference sequence). CDR3 residues: CASSLQGRTYEQYF. The CDR3 DNA follows: TGTGCCAGCAGCCTACAGGGGCGCACCTACGAGCAGTACTTC.

The chain combines TRBV19 with TRBJ2-7; a possible D gene is TRBD1 (5 bases). Germline assignment: CDR1 LNHDA and CDR2 SQIVND (reference sequence). The CDR3 contains 14 residues. Trimming left V 5 bases short and J 4 bases short, with 15 bases between. The CDR3, as DNA: TGTGCCAGTAGTTCCGCAGGGATAAGGTACGAGCAGTACTTC. This gives the protein CASSSAGIRYEQYF. The full variable domain, completed using reference TRBV19 and TRBJ2-7, is DGGITQSPKYLFRKEGQNVTLSCEQNLNHDAMYWYRQDPGQGLRLIYYSQIVNDFQKGDIAEGYSVSREKKESFPLTVTSAQKNPTAFYLCASSSAGIRYEQYFGPGTRLTVT.

The chain carries TRBV4-3 and TRBJ2-3, with D possibly matching TRBD2 (5 bases). V lost 0 bases to trimming and J lost 5 bases, with 18 bases between them. The CDR3 runs to 17 residues. The V gene's germline CDR1 is LGHNA and CDR2 YSLEER. CDR3 sequence reads: CASSQDTASPEEDTQYF. CDR3 DNA sequence: TGCGCCAGCAGCCAAGATACGGCTAGCCCGGAGGAAGATACGCAGTATTTT.

This clone was seen a single time. The genes are TRBV5-6 and TRBJ1-1; D gene ambiguous. Per germline, CDR1 SGHDT and CDR2 YYEEEE. The CDR3 totals 14 residues. V shed 0 bases and J shed 1 base, with 7 bases lying between them. The CDR3 DNA reads TGTGCCAGCAGCTTGGTACAGCAGAACACTGAAGCTTTCTTT. This encodes CASSLVQQNTEAFF.

The chain employs TRBV6-5 and TRBJ2-4; a possible D gene is TRBD1 (5 bases). The V gene's germline CDR1 is MNHEY and CDR2 SVGAGI. CDR3 length: 13 residues. Trimming shortened V by 2 bases and J by 9 bases, and 11 bases separated the two germline ends. In DNA, the CDR3 is TGTGCCAGCAGTTACGATCAGGGTGGCATTCAGTACTTC. Amino acid sequence: CASSYDQGGIQYF.

For the CDR3, the DNA is TGCGCCAGCAGCCAATGGACTAGCGGCTCCTACAATGAGCAGTTCTTC. Translation gives CASSQWTSGSYNEQFF. This chain connects TRBV4-3 to TRBJ2-1; 10 bases map to TRBD2. CDR3 length: 16 amino acids. Germline assignment: CDR1 LGHNA and CDR2 YSLEER. The V gene end was trimmed by 2 bases and the J gene end by 0 bases; junction bases not matched to a gene: 1.

The rearrangement links TRBV11-3 to TRBJ1-1; 11 nucleotides align to TRBD1. Germline V gene data show CDR1 as SGHNT and CDR2 as YENEEA. This CDR3 contains 15 residues. J was trimmed by 1 base and V by 6 bases; bases with no gene match: 4. The CDR3 DNA is TGTGCCAGCAGTCGGGACAGGGGGACGAACACTGAAGCTTTCTTT. This translates into CASSRDRGTNTEAFF. Drawing the rest from reference TRBV11-3 and TRBJ1-1, the complete variable domain is EAGVVQSPRYKIIEKKQPVAFWCNPISGHNTLYWYLQNLGQGPELLIRYENEEAVDDSQLPKDRFSAERLKGVDSTLKIQPAELGDSAVYLCASSRDRGTNTEAFFGQGTRLTVV.

This chain uses TRBV19 with TRBJ1-3, with unresolved D. This CDR3 has 13 amino acids. V was shortened by 6 bases and J by 2 bases, with 8 bases between the two germline ends. Germline loops: CDR1 LNHDA, CDR2 SQIVND (reference sequence). The CDR3 nucleotides are TGTGCCAGTAGCATTGGCACTGGAAACACCATATATTTT. It codes for CASSIGTGNTIYF.

The chain carries TRBV29-1 and TRBJ2-1; perhaps TRBD2 as D (5 bases). Per germline, CDR1 SQVTM and CDR2 ANQGSEA. The germline V and J ends were trimmed by 1 base and 7 bases, with 17 bases remaining between them. This CDR3 contains 15 residues. In nucleotides, the CDR3 is TGCAGCGTTGAAGGTCTAGCAGCTGAGTGGAATGAGCAGTTCTTC. Protein: CSVEGLAAEWNEQFF.

This clone was counted a few times. This sequence joins TRBV4-3 and TRBJ2-5, with 8 nucleotides matching TRBD2. Germline values: CDR1 LGHNA, CDR2 YSLEER. Unmatched junction bases numbered 11, after V lost 4 bases and J lost 4 bases. The CDR3 contains 16 residues. The CDR3 reads CASSPSRRLAGETQYF. The CDR3 region has the DNA TGCGCCAGCAGCCCTTCCAGGAGGCTAGCGGGAGAGACCCAGTACTTC.

Within the sample, this clone is medium-sized (0.01 to 0.1%). The rearrangement joins TRBV6-4 to TRBJ2-1; TRBD2 matches 7 bases. CDR3 length equals 14 residues. The germline gives CDR1 MRHNA, CDR2 SNTAGT. With 0 bases clipped from V and 4 bases from J, the junction kept 0 bases outside the gene matches. Written as DNA, the CDR3 is TGTGCCAGCAGTGACTCTAGCGGGTACAATGAGCAGTTCTTC. Its protein is CASSDSSGYNEQFF.

The rearrangement links TRBV7-9 to TRBJ2-1; possibly TRBD2 for D (6 bases). The CDR3 runs to 16 residues. Germline assignment: CDR1 SEHNR and CDR2 FQNEAQ (reference sequence). V lost 5 bases to trimming and J lost 0 bases, with 14 bases between them. The CDR3 here is CASSPSGRSSYNEQFF. The CDR3 nucleotides are TGTGCCAGCAGCCCCTCAGGGAGGAGCTCCTACAATGAGCAGTTCTTC.

This sequence joins TRBV4-3 and TRBJ2-7; 7 positions agree with TRBD1. The CDR3 consists of 15 residues. Per germline, CDR1 LGHNA and CDR2 YSLEER. V gave up 4 bases and J gave up 2 bases; unmatched junction bases: 8. The CDR3 sequence: CASSPSVTGTYEQYF. The CDR3 DNA follows: TGCGCCAGCAGCCCGTCGGTGACAGGGACCTACGAGCAGTACTTC.

The V gene is TRBV19, the J gene TRBJ1-1; D may be TRBD1 (5 bases). The CDR3 sequence is 12 residues long. In germline, CDR1 is LNHDA, CDR2 SQIVND (reference sequence). The V end was cut by 4 bases, the J end by 3 bases, with 6 bases between. The CDR3 DNA follows: TGTGCCAGTAGTACAGGGTACACTGAAGCTTTCTTT. The encoded protein is CASSTGYTEAFF.

The chain recombines TRBV7-6 with TRBJ2-1; 10 nucleotides line up with TRBD2. The junction had 9 bases not matched to a gene; V was cut back by 1 base and J by 9 bases. From germline, CDR1 is SGHVS and CDR2 FNYEAQ. CDR3 length equals 16 residues. Here the CDR3 reads CASSLGRASGSIEQFF. The CDR3 region has the DNA TGTGCCAGCAGCTTAGGCCGAGCTAGCGGGAGTATTGAGCAGTTCTTC.

This clone was seen a single time. The chain has TRBV30 and TRBJ2-1; the D gene is possibly TRBD2 (5 bases). There are 12 residues in the CDR3. CDR1 and CDR2 (germline): GTSNPN, SVGIG (reference sequence). Trimming took 2 bases from V and 8 from J, leaving 10 bases between them. This CDR3 is CAWSPTRDEQFF. CDR3 coding DNA: TGTGCCTGGAGTCCCACGAGGGATGAGCAGTTCTTC.

This chain connects TRBV27 to TRBJ1-1, with 7 positions matching TRBD1. After removal of 2 bases from V and 4 bases from J, the junction contained 10 bases not matched to a gene. Germline loops: CDR1 MNHEY, CDR2 SMNVEV (reference sequence). The CDR3 covers 16 residues. The CDR3: CASSLKQGPLGTEAFF. CDR3 nucleotides: TGTGCCAGCAGTTTAAAACAGGGGCCCCTAGGCACTGAAGCTTTCTTT.

The chain carries TRBV6-1 and TRBJ2-1; 10 bases agree with TRBD2. This CDR3 region has 16 residues. Germline V gene sequence: CDR1 MNHNS, CDR2 SASEGT. The V segment lost 3 bases and the J segment 9 bases; nucleotides outside the gene matches: 11. The CDR3 spells CASSESAGGPNGEQFF. The CDR3 DNA reads TGTGCCAGCAGTGAGTCAGCGGGAGGGCCAAACGGTGAGCAGTTCTTC.